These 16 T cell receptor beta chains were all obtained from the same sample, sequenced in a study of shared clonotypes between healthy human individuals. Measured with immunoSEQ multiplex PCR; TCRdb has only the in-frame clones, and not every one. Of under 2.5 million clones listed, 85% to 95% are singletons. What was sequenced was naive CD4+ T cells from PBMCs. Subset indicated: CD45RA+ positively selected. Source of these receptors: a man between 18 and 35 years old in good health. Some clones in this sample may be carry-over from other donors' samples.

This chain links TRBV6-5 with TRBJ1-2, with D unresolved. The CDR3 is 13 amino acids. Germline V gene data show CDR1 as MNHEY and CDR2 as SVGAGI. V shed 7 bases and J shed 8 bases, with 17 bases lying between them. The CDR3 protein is CASTVWMSSGYTF. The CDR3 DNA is TGTGCCAGCACCGTCTGGATGTCTAGCGGCTACACCTTC.

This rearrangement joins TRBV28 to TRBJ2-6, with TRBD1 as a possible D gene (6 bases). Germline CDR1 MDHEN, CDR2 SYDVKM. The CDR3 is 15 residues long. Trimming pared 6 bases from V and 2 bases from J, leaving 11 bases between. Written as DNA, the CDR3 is TGTGCCAGCAGGGACGCAGGGGCTGGGGCCAACGTCCTGACTTTC. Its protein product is CASRDAGAGANVLTF.

The CDR3 region has the DNA TGTGCCACCAGCAGAGATTTTCCAGGCGTCCAGCCCCAGCATTTT. Residues: CATSRDFPGVQPQHF. This chain joins TRBV15 and TRBJ1-5; no firm D call. Trimming took 0 bases from V and 7 from J, leaving 13 bases between them. Germline V gives CDR1 LNHNV, CDR2 YYDKDF (reference sequence). This CDR3 is built from 15 residues.

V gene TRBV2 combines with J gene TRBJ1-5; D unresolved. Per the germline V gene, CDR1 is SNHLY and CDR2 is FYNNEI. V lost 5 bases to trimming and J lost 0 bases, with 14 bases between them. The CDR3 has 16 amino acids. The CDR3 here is CASSLEQPDSNQPQHF. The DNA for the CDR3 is TGTGCCAGCAGTCTGGAACAGCCGGATAGCAATCAGCCCCAGCATTTT.

The CDR3 spells CASSPAGPDTQYF. The CDR3 nucleotides read TGTGCCAGCTCTCCAGCGGGGCCAGATACGCAGTATTTT. The chain recombines TRBV18 with TRBJ2-3, with 7 bases fitting TRBD2. V shed 6 bases, J shed 4 bases, and the junction held 4 bases outside the gene matches. Germline values: CDR1 KGHSH, CDR2 LQKENI. The CDR3 is 13 residues long.

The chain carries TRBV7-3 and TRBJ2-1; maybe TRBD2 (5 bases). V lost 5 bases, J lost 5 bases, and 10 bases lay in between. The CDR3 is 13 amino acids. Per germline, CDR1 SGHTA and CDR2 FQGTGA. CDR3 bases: TGTGCCAGCAGCCGAGGGCTGAACAATGAGCAGTTCTTC. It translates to CASSRGLNNEQFF.

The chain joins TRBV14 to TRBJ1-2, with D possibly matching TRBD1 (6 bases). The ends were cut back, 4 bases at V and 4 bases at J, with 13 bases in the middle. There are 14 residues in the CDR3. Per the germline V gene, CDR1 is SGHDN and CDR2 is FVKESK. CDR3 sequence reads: CASSRSRGAYGYTF. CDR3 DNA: TGTGCCAGCAGCCGTAGTAGGGGGGCCTATGGCTACACCTTC.

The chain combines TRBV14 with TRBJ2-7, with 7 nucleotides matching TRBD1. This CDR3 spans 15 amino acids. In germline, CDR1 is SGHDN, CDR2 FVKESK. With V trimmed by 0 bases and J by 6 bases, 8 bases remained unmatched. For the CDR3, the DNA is TGTGCCAGCAGCCAAGAAGATTATAGGGGGCGCGAGCAGTACTTC. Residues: CASSQEDYRGREQYF.

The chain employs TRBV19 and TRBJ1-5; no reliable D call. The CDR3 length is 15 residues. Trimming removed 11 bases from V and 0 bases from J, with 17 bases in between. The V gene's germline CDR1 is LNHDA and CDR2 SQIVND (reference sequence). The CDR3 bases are TGTGCCTCACACACCGGTCCGAGTAGCAATCAGCCCCAGCATTTT. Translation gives CASHTGPSSNQPQHF.

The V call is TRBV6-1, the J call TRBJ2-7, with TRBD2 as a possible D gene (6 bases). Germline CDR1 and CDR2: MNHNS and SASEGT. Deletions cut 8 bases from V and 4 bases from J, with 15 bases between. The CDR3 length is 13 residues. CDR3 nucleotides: TGTGCCAGCCTCTCCGGGAGATTTTACGAGCAGTACTTC. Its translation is CASLSGRFYEQYF.

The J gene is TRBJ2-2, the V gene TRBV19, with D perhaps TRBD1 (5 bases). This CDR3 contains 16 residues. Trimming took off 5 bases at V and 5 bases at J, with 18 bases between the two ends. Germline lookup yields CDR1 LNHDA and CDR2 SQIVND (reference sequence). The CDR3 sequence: CASSAAPGLGTGELFF. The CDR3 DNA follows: TGTGCCAGTAGTGCGGCTCCAGGGTTGGGGACCGGGGAGCTGTTTTTT.

The CDR3 DNA reads as TGTGCCAGCAGTGTTTCCGGCGGGGTACAAGAGACCCAGTACTTC. This codes for CASSVSGGVQETQYF. The chain joins TRBV28 to TRBJ2-5, with a possible D match to TRBD2 (6 bases). CDR3 length: 15 residues. V was pared by 5 bases and J by 2 bases, with 15 bases between. The V gene's germline CDR1 is MDHEN and CDR2 SYDVKM.

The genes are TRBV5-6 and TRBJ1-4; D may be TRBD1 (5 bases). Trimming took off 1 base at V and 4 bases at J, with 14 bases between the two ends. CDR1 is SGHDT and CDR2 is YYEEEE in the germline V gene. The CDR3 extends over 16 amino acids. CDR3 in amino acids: CASSLFLGQNNEKLFF. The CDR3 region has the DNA TGTGCCAGCAGCTTGTTCTTGGGGCAGAATAATGAAAAACTGTTTTTT. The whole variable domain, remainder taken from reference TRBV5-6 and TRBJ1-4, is DAGVTQSPTHLIKTRGQQVTLRCSPKSGHDTVSWYQQALGQGPQFIFQYYEEEERQRGNFPDRFSGHQFPNYSSELNVNALLLGDSALYLCASSLFLGQNNEKLFFGSGTQLSVL.

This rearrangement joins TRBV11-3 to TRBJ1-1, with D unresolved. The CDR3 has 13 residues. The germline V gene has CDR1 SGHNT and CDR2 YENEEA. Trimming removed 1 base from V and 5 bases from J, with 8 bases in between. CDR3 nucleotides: TGTGCCAGCAGCTTAGGGTGGGGTACTGAAGCTTTCTTT. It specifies CASSLGWGTEAFF.

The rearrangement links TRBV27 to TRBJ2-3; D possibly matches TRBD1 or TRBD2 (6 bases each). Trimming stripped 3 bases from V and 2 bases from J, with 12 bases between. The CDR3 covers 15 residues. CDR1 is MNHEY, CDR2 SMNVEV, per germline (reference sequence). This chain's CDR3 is CASSLGGLATDTQYF. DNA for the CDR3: TGTGCCAGCAGTTTGGGGGGCCTTGCCACAGATACGCAGTATTTT.

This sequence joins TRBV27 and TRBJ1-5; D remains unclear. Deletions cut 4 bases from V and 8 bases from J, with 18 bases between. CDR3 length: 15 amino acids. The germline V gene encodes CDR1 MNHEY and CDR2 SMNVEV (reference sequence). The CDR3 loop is CASSSLGVGGKPQHF. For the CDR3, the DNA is TGTGCCAGCAGTTCCCTCGGTGTGGGCGGGAAGCCCCAGCATTTT.